These 27 T cell receptor beta chains were all obtained from the same sample, sequenced in a study of blood T cell repertoires in COVID-19. Sequencing was performed with immunoSEQ multiplex PCR; in TCRdb, only in-frame clones are kept and a portion is missing. The data contain 43,000 or so clones, 87% of them singletons. Material for sequencing was peripheral blood. The receptors here all came from a woman of 80 years or more with active COVID-19.

This chain joins TRBV27 and TRBJ2-7; 9 nucleotides match TRBD2. V shed 6 bases and J 2 bases; nucleotides not matched to a gene: 11. The germline gives CDR1 MNHEY, CDR2 SMNVEV (reference sequence). This CDR3 region has 16 residues. The CDR3: CASRRLAGVEPYEQYF. In DNA form, the CDR3 reads TGTGCCAGCAGACGATTAGCGGGGGTCGAACCCTACGAGCAGTACTTC.

V usage is TRBV28 and J usage is TRBJ2-7; possibly TRBD2 for D (5 bases). CDR1 MDHEN and CDR2 SYDVKM come from the germline V gene. The CDR3 is 17 amino acids. The V end lost 7 bases, the J end lost 3 bases, and 25 bases lay between the germline ends. This CDR3 reads CASNTPLNLAVRYEQYF. CDR3 in DNA: TGTGCCAGCAACACCCCCCTCAACCTAGCCGTCCGCTACGAGCAGTACTTC.

CDR3 nucleotides: TGCGCCAGCAGCTTGTACCAGATGAACACTGAAGCTTTCTTT. It specifies CASSLYQMNTEAFF. The rearrangement joins TRBV5-1 to TRBJ1-1; D is uncertain. CDR1 and CDR2 from the germline V gene are SGHRS and YFSETQ. The CDR3 totals 14 residues. V lost 1 base and J 0 bases, leaving 7 bases between the germline ends.

The gene calls are TRBV4-3 and TRBJ2-1, with 12 positions matching TRBD2. Germline V gene data show CDR1 as LGHNA and CDR2 as YSLEER. V trimming: 1 base; J trimming: 8 bases; junction bases outside the gene matches: 6. The CDR3 consists of 16 residues. The CDR3 here is CASSQGPSGGVDEQFF. The CDR3 nucleotides read TGCGCCAGCAGCCAAGGTCCTAGCGGGGGGGTGGATGAGCAGTTCTTC.

The chain recombines TRBV18 with TRBJ1-4, with D tentatively TRBD1 (5 bases). Trimming pared 4 bases from V and 12 bases from J, leaving 12 bases between. Per the germline V gene, CDR1 is KGHSH and CDR2 is LQKENI. The CDR3 is 12 residues long. DNA for the CDR3: TGTGCCAGCTCACGCGACCAAGGGGAACTGTTTTTT. Translated: CASSRDQGELFF.

The chain combines TRBV28 with TRBJ1-2; 9 positions agree with TRBD1. With 9 bases clipped from V and 4 bases from J, the junction kept 12 bases outside the gene matches. The length of the CDR3 is 15 residues. Germline loops: CDR1 MDHEN, CDR2 SYDVKM. DNA of the CDR3: TGTGCCAGTCACCCCGGACAGGGGAGGAGCTATGGCTACACCTTC. Its translation is CASHPGQGRSYGYTF.

The genes are TRBV19 and TRBJ2-5; a possible D gene is TRBD1 (5 bases). The CDR3 length is 14 residues. CDR1 LNHDA and CDR2 SQIVND come from the germline V gene (reference sequence). Trimming pared 4 bases from V and 5 bases from J, leaving 14 bases between. CDR3: CASSSRAVLETQYF. For the CDR3, the DNA is TGTGCCAGTAGTAGCAGGGCGGTTTTGGAGACCCAGTACTTC.

The rearrangement joins TRBV6-6 to TRBJ2-3, with 9 bases identical to TRBD2. CDR1 is MNHNY, CDR2 SVGAGI, per germline (reference sequence). V was pared by 8 bases and J by 8 bases, with 14 bases of the junction left unmatched. This CDR3 region has 15 residues. The DNA for the CDR3 is TGTGCCAGCTTCCGTGGGCTAGCGGGGCCCGGTACGCAGTATTTT. Protein product: CASFRGLAGPGTQYF.

This chain connects TRBV10-3 to TRBJ1-5, with TRBD1 as a possible D gene (5 bases). The CDR3 has 15 residues. With 2 bases removed from V and 3 bases from J, the gap between germline ends came to 11 bases. Germline V lookup: CDR1 ENHRY, CDR2 SYGVKD. This CDR3 is CAISEAGSSNQPQHF. CDR3 DNA: TGTGCCATCAGTGAGGCAGGGTCTTCCAATCAGCCCCAGCATTTT.

In its sample, this clone was seen once. This chain uses TRBV6-2 or TRBV6-3 with TRBJ1-2; 8 positions match TRBD1. CDR3 size: 16 residues. Losses at the gene ends were 5 bases for V and 5 bases for J; bases not matched to a gene: 13. Per the germline V gene, CDR1 is MNHEY and CDR2 is SVGEGT. CDR3 coding DNA: TGTGCCAGCAGTCGGGACAGGACCTTAGTGGGGTATGGCTACACCTTC. Residues: CASSRDRTLVGYGYTF.

This clone was recorded only once. The J gene is TRBJ2-1, the V gene TRBV6-6; D may be TRBD1 (5 bases). CDR1 MNHNY and CDR2 SVGAGI come from the germline V gene (reference sequence). The V gene lost 4 bases and the J gene lost 8 bases, with 9 bases spanning the gap. The CDR3 sequence is 12 residues long. CDR3 loop: CASSSPGHEQFF. The CDR3, as DNA: TGTGCCAGCAGTTCTCCAGGGCATGAGCAGTTCTTC.

The chain couples TRBV10-3 to TRBJ1-2, with 7 bases aligning to TRBD1. CDR1 and CDR2 (germline): ENHRY, SYGVKD. The junction had 7 bases not matched to a gene; V was cut back by 3 bases and J by 6 bases. CDR3 length: 14 amino acids. The CDR3 nucleotides are TGTGCCATCAGTGACCCAGGGGGTAAGGATGGCTACACCTTC. Translating gives CAISDPGGKDGYTF.

V and J are TRBV30 and TRBJ2-1; 13 nucleotides align to TRBD2. The germline V gene encodes CDR1 GTSNPN and CDR2 SVGIG (reference sequence). V lost 2 bases to trimming and J lost 9 bases; unmatched junction nucleotides: 10. CDR3 length: 16 residues. The CDR3 spells CAWSSPLLAGGSEQFF. The DNA for the CDR3 is TGTGCCTGGAGTAGTCCCCTACTAGCGGGGGGGTCTGAGCAGTTCTTC.

The chain joins TRBV3-1 (or the pseudogene TRBV3-2) to TRBJ2-1, with 10 bases aligning to TRBD2. This CDR3 is 16 amino acids long. The germline V gene has CDR1 LGHDT and CDR2 YNNKEL (reference sequence). The ends lost 0 bases at V and 4 bases at J; junction bases unmatched: 3. CDR3 sequence: CASSQDERGGYNEQFF. DNA of the CDR3: TGTGCCAGCAGCCAAGACGAGCGGGGGGGGTACAATGAGCAGTTCTTC.

This rearrangement joins TRBV18 to TRBJ2-7, with 10 bases lining up with TRBD1. The CDR3 is 18 residues long. Germline CDR1 and CDR2: KGHSH and LQKENI. V shed 1 base and J 1 base; nucleotides not matched to a gene: 10. The CDR3, as DNA: TGTGCCAGCTCACCACTACTCACCGGGACAGGGGATTCCTACGAGCAGTACTTC. Protein sequence: CASSPLLTGTGDSYEQYF. The full variable domain, with the rest looked up from reference TRBV18 and TRBJ2-7, is NAGVMQNPRHLVRRRGQEARLRCSPMKGHSHVYWYRQLPEEGLKFMVYLQKENIIDESGMPKERFSAEFPKEGPSILRIQQVVRGDSAAYFCASSPLLTGTGDSYEQYFGPGTRLTVT.

This clone occurred once. The CDR3 region is CASSPGTSGVSTDTQYF. CDR3 in DNA: TGTGCCAGCAGCCCAGGGACGAGCGGGGTTAGCACAGATACGCAGTATTTT. The V and J genes are TRBV3-1 (or the pseudogene TRBV3-2) and TRBJ2-3; 7 bases agree with TRBD2. The CDR3 loop spans 17 amino acids. The germline V gene has CDR1 LGHDT and CDR2 YNNKEL (reference sequence). After removal of 4 bases from V and 0 bases from J, the junction contained 10 bases not matched to a gene.

The V and J genes are TRBV28 and TRBJ2-7, with D perhaps TRBD1 (7 bases). There are 16 residues in the CDR3. Trimming took off 5 bases at V and 9 bases at J, with 26 bases between the two ends. The germline V gene encodes CDR1 MDHEN and CDR2 SYDVKM. CDR3 sequence reads: CASSPGGRRGVLVQYF. The DNA for the CDR3 is TGTGCCAGCAGTCCAGGGGGGCGCAGGGGGGTGTTAGTGCAGTACTTC.

The chain combines TRBV4-1 with TRBJ2-2; a possible D gene is TRBD1 (5 bases). Trimming removed 2 bases at V and 1 base at J, with 11 bases between. In germline, CDR1 is MGHRA, CDR2 YSYEKL. CDR3 length: 16 amino acids. The CDR3 coding sequence is TGCGCCAGCAGCCAAAACGGACAAAGGAACACCGGGGAGCTGTTTTTT. Protein sequence: CASSQNGQRNTGELFF.

The gene calls are TRBV4-3 and TRBJ1-4, with D uncertain. V lost 1 base to trimming and J lost 8 bases, with 5 bases between them. There are 12 residues in the CDR3. Germline V lookup: CDR1 LGHNA, CDR2 YSLEER. CDR3 protein: CASSQGSEKLFF. The CDR3 coding sequence is TGCGCCAGCAGCCAAGGGAGCGAAAAACTGTTTTTT.

V gene TRBV2 combines with J gene TRBJ1-5; TRBD1 agrees at 9 bases. CDR3 size: 14 residues. V was pared by 8 bases and J by 5 bases, with 7 bases of the junction left unmatched. Germline CDR1 SNHLY, CDR2 FYNNEI. DNA for the CDR3: TGTGCCAGCCTACAGGGGGCTGAGGATCAGCCCCAGCATTTT. Its protein product is CASLQGAEDQPQHF.

The chain recombines TRBV12-5 with TRBJ1-5, with D possibly being TRBD1 (6 bases). The CDR3 spans 12 residues. Germline assignment: CDR1 LGHNT and CDR2 FRNRAP. V gave up 6 bases and J gave up 7 bases, with 10 bases separating them. This CDR3 is CASGAGEQPQHF. The CDR3 DNA is TGTGCTAGTGGGGCAGGGGAGCAGCCCCAGCATTTT. Supplemented by reference TRBV12-5 and TRBJ1-5, the full variable domain reads DARVTQTPRHKVTEMGQEVTMRCQPILGHNTVFWYRQTMMQGLELLAYFRNRAPLDDSGMPKDRFSAEMPDATLATLKIQPSEPRDSAVYFCASGAGEQPQHFGDGTRLSIL.

The chain is built from TRBV6-2 or TRBV6-3 and TRBJ2-1, with a possible D match to TRBD2 (5 bases). The CDR3 covers 12 residues. Germline CDR1 and CDR2: MNHEY and SVGEGT. The V end lost 6 bases, the J end lost 4 bases, and 7 bases lay between the germline ends. CDR3 nucleotides: TGTGCCAGCAGCCAGCGGTACAATGAGCAGTTCTTC. Translating it yields CASSQRYNEQFF.

The chain combines TRBV6-2 or TRBV6-3 with TRBJ2-6; 10 bases align to TRBD2. The CDR3 covers 17 residues. Per germline, CDR1 MNHEY and CDR2 SVGEGT. Unmatched junction bases numbered 5, after V lost 2 bases and J lost 4 bases. CDR3 sequence (DNA): TGTGCCAGCAGTTACGGTAGCGGGGGGCCCGGGGCCAACGTCCTGACTTTC. Translating gives CASSYGSGGPGANVLTF.

V and J are TRBV6-6 and TRBJ1-4; a possible D gene is TRBD1 (6 bases). Germline assignment: CDR1 MNHNY and CDR2 SVGAGI (reference sequence). The CDR3 is 15 residues long. Trimming cost V 2 bases and J 5 bases, with 12 bases left between them. In DNA, the CDR3 is TGTGCCAGCAGTTACAGGGACATTACCAATGAAAAACTGTTTTTT. Protein: CASSYRDITNEKLFF.

The V call is TRBV30, the J call TRBJ1-2; TRBD1 matches 8 bases. Germline V gives CDR1 GTSNPN, CDR2 SVGIG (reference sequence). The CDR3 loop spans 13 amino acids. With 1 base clipped from V and 2 bases from J, the junction kept 0 bases outside the gene matches. The CDR3 DNA is TGTGCCTGGAGTGGGACAGGGAACTATGGCTACACCTTC. Encoded protein: CAWSGTGNYGYTF.

V gene TRBV11-3 combines with J gene TRBJ2-2; D call uncertain. The CDR3 is 15 amino acids. From germline, CDR1 is SGHNT and CDR2 YENEEA. V was cut by 3 bases and J by 0 bases, with 8 bases left in between. The CDR3 nucleotides read TGTGCCAGCAGCTTCCTCGGTCCGAACACCGGGGAGCTGTTTTTT. Its protein product is CASSFLGPNTGELFF.

The chain carries TRBV2 and TRBJ1-1; D unclear. The germline V and J ends were trimmed by 3 bases and 0 bases, with 8 bases remaining between them. Germline V gene lookup returns CDR1 SNHLY and CDR2 FYNNEI. The CDR3 loop spans 14 amino acids. The CDR3 loop reads CASSDRRMNTEAFF. The CDR3 DNA reads TGTGCCAGCAGTGATCGGAGGATGAACACTGAAGCTTTCTTT.